This TCR beta chain was documented in a study of response to subunit inactivated influenza vaccine. Regarding the study as a whole: There was a suggestion from the authors that each seasonal influenza vaccination recruits few new T cells.

Each CDR3 protein is one row after TCRdb ran MiXCR on the RT-PCR reads. Of 860,000 or so distinct CDR3 sequences listed, 21% are singletons. About this clonotype: Its antigen remains unidentified.

The source is a man aged 50 to 59 who received an inactivated influenza vaccine. The sample consisted of PBMCs from blood, taken roughly 5 days after vaccination.

The CDR3 DNA sequence: TGTGCCAGCAGTTTTTCCCAGGGTGTTGGGTACAATGAGCAGTTCTTC. It encodes CASSFSQGVGYNEQFF. The V call is TRBV28, the J call TRBJ2-1; the D gene is possibly TRBD1 (5 bases). V shed 3 bases and J shed 4 bases, with 16 bases lying between them. The CDR3 has 16 residues. CDR1 and CDR2 (germline): MDHEN, SYDVKM.